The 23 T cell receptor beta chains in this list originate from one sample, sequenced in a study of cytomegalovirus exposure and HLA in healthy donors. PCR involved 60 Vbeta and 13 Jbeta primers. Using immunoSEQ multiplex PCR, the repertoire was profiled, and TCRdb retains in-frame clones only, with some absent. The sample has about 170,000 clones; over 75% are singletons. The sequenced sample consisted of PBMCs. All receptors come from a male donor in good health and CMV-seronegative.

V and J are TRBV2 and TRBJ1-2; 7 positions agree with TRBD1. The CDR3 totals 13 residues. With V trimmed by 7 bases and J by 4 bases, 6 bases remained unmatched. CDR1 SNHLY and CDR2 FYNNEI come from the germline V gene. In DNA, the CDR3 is TGTGCCAGCACGGGCAGGGGGGCCTATGGCTACACCTTC. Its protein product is CASTGRGAYGYTF.

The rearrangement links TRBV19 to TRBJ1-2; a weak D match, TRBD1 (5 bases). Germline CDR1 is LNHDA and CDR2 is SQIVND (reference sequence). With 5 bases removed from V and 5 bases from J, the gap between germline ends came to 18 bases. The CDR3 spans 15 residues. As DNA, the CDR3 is TGTGCCAGTAGTCCGCAGGGTTTACCTCCATATGGCTACACCTTC. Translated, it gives CASSPQGLPPYGYTF.

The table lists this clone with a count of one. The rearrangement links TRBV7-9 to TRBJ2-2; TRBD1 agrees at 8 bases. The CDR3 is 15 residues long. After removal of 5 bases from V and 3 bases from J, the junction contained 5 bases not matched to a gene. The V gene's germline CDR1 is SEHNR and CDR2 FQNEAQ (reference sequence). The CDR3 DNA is TGTGCCAGCAGCCAATGGACAGGGTACACCGGGGAGCTGTTTTTT. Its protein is CASSQWTGYTGELFF. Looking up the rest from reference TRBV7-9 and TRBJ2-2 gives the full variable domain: DTGVSQNPRHKITKRGQNVTFRCDPISEHNRLYWYRQTLGQGPEFLTYFQNEAQLEKSRLLSDRFSAERPKGSFSTLEIQRTEQGDSAMYLCASSQWTGYTGELFFGEGSRLTVL.

The CDR3 bases are TGTGCCTGGAGCGTCATAGCGGGGGGGCAAAATAATTCACCCCTCCACTTT. Translating it yields CAWSVIAGGQNNSPLHF. The chain links TRBV30 to TRBJ1-6; maybe TRBD1 (6 bases). This CDR3 contains 17 residues. In germline, CDR1 is GTSNPN, CDR2 SVGIG (reference sequence). The germline V and J ends were trimmed by 3 bases and 5 bases, with 20 bases remaining between them.

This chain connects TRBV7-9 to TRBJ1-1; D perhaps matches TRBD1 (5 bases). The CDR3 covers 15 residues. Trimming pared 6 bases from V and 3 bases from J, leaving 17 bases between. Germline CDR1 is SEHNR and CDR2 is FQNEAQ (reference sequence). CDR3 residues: CASRSTPARDTEAFF. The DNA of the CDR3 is TGTGCCAGCAGATCTACACCCGCCAGGGACACTGAAGCTTTCTTT.

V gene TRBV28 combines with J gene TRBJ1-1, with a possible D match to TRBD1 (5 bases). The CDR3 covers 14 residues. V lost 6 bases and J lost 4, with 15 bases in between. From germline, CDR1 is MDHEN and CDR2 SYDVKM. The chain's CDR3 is CASSSYAGGTEAFF. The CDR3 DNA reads TGTGCCAGCAGCTCCTATGCCGGGGGCACTGAAGCTTTCTTT.

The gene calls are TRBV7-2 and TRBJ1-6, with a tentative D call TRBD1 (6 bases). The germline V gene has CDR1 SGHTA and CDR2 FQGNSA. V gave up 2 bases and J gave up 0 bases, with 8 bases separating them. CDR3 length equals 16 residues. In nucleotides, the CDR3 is TGTGCCAGCAGCTTAACAGGGAGCTCCTATAATTCACCCCTCCACTTT. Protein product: CASSLTGSSYNSPLHF.

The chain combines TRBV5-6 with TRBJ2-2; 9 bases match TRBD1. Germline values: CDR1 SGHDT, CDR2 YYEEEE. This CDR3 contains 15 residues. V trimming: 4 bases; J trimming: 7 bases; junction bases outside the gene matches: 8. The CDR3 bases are TGTGCCAGCAGCCGTACAGGGGGCACCAACGGGGAGCTGTTTTTT. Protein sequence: CASSRTGGTNGELFF.

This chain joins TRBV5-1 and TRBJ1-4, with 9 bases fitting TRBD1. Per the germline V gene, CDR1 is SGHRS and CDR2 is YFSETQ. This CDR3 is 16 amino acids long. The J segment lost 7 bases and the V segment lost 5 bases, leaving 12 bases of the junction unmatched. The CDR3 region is CASSLPTGGSGEKLFF. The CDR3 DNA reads TGCGCCAGCAGTCTACCTACAGGGGGCTCGGGTGAAAAACTGTTTTTT.

The DNA for the CDR3 is TGTGCCAGCAGCGTAGCAACCGGGACAGTTAATGAAAAACTGTTTTTT. Encoded protein: CASSVATGTVNEKLFF. The rearrangement joins TRBV9 to TRBJ1-4; TRBD1 matches 7 bases. Trimming removed 0 bases from V and 4 bases from J; junction bases left unmatched: 6. The CDR3 loop spans 16 amino acids. Germline V gene sequence: CDR1 SGDLS, CDR2 YYNGEE.

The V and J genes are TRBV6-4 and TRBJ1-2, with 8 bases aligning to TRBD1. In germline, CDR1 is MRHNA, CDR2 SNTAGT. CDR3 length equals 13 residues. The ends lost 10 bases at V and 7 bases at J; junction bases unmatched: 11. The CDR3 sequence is CATGTGGWGGYTF. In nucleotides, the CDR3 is TGTGCCACAGGTACAGGGGGATGGGGTGGCTACACCTTC.

CDR3 in DNA: TGTGCCAGCAGTTATTGGCCCTCGAATGGCTACACCTTC. This codes for CASSYWPSNGYTF. This rearrangement joins TRBV6-5 to TRBJ1-2; D unresolved. The CDR3 is made up of 13 amino acids. Looked up from germline, CDR1 is MNHEY and CDR2 is SVGAGI. V was shortened by 3 bases and J by 6 bases, with 11 bases between the two germline ends.

CDR3 in DNA: TGTGCCTGGAGTAAACAGGGTAACGAGCAGTACTTC. Translated: CAWSKQGNEQYF. The genes are TRBV30 and TRBJ2-7; possible D gene TRBD1, 6 bases. CDR3 length: 12 residues. Germline V gives CDR1 GTSNPN, CDR2 SVGIG (reference sequence). With 2 bases removed from V and 5 bases from J, the gap between germline ends came to 10 bases.

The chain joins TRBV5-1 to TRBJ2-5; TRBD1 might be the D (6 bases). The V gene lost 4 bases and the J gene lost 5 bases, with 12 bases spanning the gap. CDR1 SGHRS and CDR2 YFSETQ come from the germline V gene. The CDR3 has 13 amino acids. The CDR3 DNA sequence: TGCGCCAGCAGCACGACAGGTGGTGAGACCCAGTACTTC. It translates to CASSTTGGETQYF.

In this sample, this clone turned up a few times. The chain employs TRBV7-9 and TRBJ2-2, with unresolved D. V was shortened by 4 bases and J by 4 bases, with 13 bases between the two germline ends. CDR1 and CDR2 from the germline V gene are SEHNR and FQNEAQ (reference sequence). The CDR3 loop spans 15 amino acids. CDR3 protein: CASSSPWSSTGELFF. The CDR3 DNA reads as TGTGCCAGCAGCTCGCCTTGGTCGAGCACCGGGGAGCTGTTTTTT.

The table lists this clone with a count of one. The CDR3 nucleotides read TGTGCCAGCAGCTTAGTGAGCGGAAACCAAGAGACCCAGTACTTC. Translating gives CASSLVSGNQETQYF. This chain joins TRBV7-9 and TRBJ2-5, with D possibly TRBD2 on 5 matching bases. This CDR3 is built from 15 residues. Trimming cost V 1 base and J 0 bases, with 9 bases left between them. Germline CDR1 SEHNR, CDR2 FQNEAQ (reference sequence).

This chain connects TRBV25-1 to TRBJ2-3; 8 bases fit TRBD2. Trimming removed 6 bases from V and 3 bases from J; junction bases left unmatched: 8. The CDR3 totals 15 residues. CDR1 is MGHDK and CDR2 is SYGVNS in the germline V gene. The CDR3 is CASRAVAGLTDTQYF. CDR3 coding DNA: TGTGCCAGCAGAGCGGTAGCGGGGTTAACAGATACGCAGTATTTT.

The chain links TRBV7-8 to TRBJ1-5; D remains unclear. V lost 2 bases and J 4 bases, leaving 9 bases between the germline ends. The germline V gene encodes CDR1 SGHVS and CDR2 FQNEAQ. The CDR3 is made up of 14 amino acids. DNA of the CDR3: TGTGCCAGCAGCTTAATCCGGGGTAATCAGCCCCAGCATTTT. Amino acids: CASSLIRGNQPQHF.

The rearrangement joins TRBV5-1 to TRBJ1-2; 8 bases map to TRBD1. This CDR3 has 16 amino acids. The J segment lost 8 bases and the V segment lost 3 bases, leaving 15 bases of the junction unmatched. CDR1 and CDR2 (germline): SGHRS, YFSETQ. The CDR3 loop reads CASSWGESQGATGYTF. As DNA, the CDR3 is TGCGCCAGCAGCTGGGGGGAGTCTCAGGGGGCTACGGGCTACACCTTC.

As DNA, the CDR3 is TGTGCCAGCAGCGTAGAAGACAGGGGGTCCCCCAACTATGGCTACACCTTC. Translation gives CASSVEDRGSPNYGYTF. The chain has TRBV9 and TRBJ1-2, with 9 nucleotides matching TRBD1. V lost 0 bases and J lost 2; bases outside the gene matches: 8. The CDR3 is made up of 17 amino acids. Germline CDR1 SGDLS, CDR2 YYNGEE.

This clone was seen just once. CDR3: CASSFGGALHF. The CDR3 nucleotides read TGTGCCAGCAGCTTCGGGGGGGCCCTCCACTTT. The chain carries TRBV11-2 and TRBJ1-6; a possible D gene is TRBD1 (5 bases). The V and J ends lost 3 bases and 14 bases respectively, with 8 bases between them. Per germline, CDR1 SGHAT and CDR2 FQNNGV. The CDR3 runs 11 residues.

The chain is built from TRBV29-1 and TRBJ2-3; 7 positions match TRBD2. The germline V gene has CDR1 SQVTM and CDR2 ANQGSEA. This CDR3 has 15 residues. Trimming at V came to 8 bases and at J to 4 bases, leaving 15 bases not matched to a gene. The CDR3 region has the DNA TGCAGCACGAGATGGGGGGGACGAAGCTCAGATACGCAGTATTTT. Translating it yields CSTRWGGRSSDTQYF.

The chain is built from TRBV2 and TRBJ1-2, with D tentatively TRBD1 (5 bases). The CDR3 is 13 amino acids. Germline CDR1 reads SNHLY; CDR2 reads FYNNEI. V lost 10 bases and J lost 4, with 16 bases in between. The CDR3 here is CATLGGQVYGYTF. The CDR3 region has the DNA TGTGCCACCCTGGGGGGTCAGGTCTATGGCTACACCTTC.